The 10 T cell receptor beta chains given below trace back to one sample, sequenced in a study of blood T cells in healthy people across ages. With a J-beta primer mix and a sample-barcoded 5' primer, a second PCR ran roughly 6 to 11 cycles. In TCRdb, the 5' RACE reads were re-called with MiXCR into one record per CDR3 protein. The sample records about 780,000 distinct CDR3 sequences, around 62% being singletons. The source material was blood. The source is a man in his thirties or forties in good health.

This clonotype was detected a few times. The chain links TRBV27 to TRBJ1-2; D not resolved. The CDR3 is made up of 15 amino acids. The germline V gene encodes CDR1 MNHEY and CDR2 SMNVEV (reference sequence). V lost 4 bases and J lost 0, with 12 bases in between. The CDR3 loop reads CASSSLGGANYGYTF. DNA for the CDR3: TGTGCCAGCAGTTCCTTAGGAGGAGCTAACTATGGCTACACCTTC.

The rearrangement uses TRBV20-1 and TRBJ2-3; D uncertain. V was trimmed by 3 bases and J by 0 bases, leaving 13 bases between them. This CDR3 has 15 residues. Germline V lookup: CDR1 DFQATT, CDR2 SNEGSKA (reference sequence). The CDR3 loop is CSARFQPFSTDTQYF. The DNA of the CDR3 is TGCAGTGCTAGGTTCCAGCCCTTCAGCACAGATACGCAGTATTTT.

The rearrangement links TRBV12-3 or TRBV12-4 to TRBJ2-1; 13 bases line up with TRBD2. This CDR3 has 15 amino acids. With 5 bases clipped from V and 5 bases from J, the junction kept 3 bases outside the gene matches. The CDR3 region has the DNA TGTGCCAGCAGTCGAGGACTAGCGGGGGACAATGAGCAGTTCTTC. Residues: CASSRGLAGDNEQFF.

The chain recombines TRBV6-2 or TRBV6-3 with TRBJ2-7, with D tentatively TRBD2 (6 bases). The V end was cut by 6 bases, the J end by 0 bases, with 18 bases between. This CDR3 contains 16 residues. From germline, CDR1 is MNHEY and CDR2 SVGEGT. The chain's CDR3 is CASSLPGLPPSYEQYF. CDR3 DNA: TGTGCCAGCAGCTTACCGGGACTGCCACCCTCCTACGAGCAGTACTTC.

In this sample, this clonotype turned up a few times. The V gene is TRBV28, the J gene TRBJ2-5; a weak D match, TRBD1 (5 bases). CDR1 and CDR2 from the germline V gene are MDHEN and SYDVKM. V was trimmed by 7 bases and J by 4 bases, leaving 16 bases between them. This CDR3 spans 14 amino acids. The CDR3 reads CASTIDRWGETQYF. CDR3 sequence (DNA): TGTGCCAGCACCATAGACAGATGGGGAGAGACCCAGTACTTC. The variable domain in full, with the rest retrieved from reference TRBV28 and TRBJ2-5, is DVKVTQSSRYLVKRTGEKVFLECVQDMDHENMFWYRQDPGLGLRLIYFSYDVKMKEKGDIPEGYSVSREKKERFSLILESASTNQTSMYLCASTIDRWGETQYFGPGTRLLVL.

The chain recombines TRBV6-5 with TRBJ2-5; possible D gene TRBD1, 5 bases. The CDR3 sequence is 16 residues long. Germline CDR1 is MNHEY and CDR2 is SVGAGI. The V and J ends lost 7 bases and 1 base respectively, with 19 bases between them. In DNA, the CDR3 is TGTGCCAGCACTTCAGACAGAATGGGTTTCCAAGAGACCCAGTACTTC. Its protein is CASTSDRMGFQETQYF.

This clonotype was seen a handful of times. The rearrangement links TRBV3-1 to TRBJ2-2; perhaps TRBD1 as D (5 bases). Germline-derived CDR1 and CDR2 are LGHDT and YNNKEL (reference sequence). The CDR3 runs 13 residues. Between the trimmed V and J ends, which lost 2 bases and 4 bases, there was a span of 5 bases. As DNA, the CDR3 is TGTGCCAGCAGCCAACAGGGCACCGGGGAGCTGTTTTTT. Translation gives CASSQQGTGELFF. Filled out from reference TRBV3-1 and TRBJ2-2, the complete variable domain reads DTAVSQTPKYLVTQMGNDKSIKCEQNLGHDTMYWYKQDSKKFLKIMFSYNNKELIINETVPNRFSPKSPDKAHLNLHINSLELGDSAVYFCASSQQGTGELFFGEGSRLTVL.

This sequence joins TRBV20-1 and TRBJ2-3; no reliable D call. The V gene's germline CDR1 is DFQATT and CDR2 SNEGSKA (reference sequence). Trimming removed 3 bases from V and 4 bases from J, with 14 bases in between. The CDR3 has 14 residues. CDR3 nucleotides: TGCAGTGCTAGGGAGACACTAAACTCAGATACGCAGTATTTT. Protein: CSARETLNSDTQYF.

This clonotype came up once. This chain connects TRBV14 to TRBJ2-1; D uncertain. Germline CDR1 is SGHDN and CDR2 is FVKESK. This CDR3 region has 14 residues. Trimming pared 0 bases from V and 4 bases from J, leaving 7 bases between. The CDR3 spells CASSQDSPYNEQFF. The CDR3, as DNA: TGTGCCAGCAGCCAAGATTCGCCTTACAATGAGCAGTTCTTC.

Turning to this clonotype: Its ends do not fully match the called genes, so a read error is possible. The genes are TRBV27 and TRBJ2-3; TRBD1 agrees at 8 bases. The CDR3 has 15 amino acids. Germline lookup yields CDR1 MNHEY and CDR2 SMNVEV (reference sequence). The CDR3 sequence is CTSTPWQGARDTQYF. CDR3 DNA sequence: TGTACCAGCACCCCCTGGCAGGGGGCGAGGGATACGCAGTATTTT.